The rows below give T cell receptor beta chains drawn from one sample of a study of T cell responses to AZD1222 COVID-19 vaccine. Sequenced by immunoSEQ multiplex PCR; TCRdb stores in-frame clones only, minus some. Among approximately 89,000 clones, about 92% were seen once, and the ten largest hold less than 6.5%. Sequenced material: peripheral blood, taken on day 0 of AZD1222 vaccination. These TCRs come from an adult in good health. Each CDR3 is given with its conserved first and last residue. A D gene is named only where the DNA matches it firmly. The size entry is marked missing in some rows and otherwise reads once, few, many or a size class.

TRBV28	TRBJ1-4	.	.	TGTGCCAGCAGTAAGCTCAGTGAAAAACTGTTTTTT	CASSKLSEKLFF
TRBV7-9	TRBJ2-2	.	.	TGTGCCACCGAAGAGCAGTACACCGGGGAGCTGTTTTTT	CATEEQYTGELFF
TRBV6-2/TRBV6-3	TRBJ1-3	.	.	TGTGCCAGCAGTTACTCTTGGGGGAGCTCTGGAAACACCATATATTTT	CASSYSWGSSGNTIYF
TRBV18	TRBJ2-1	few	.	TGTGCCAGCTCACCGGCAGGTCAGGACAATGAGCAGTTCTTC	CASSPAGQDNEQFF
TRBV2	TRBJ2-3	.	.	TGTGCCAGCTTGAGGAAGCGGGCAGCCACAGATACGCAGTATTTT	CASLRKRAATDTQYF
TRBV5-1	TRBJ1-5	.	.	TGCGCCAGCAGCGTGGTGGGTGGCAATCAGCCCCAGCATTTT	CASSVVGGNQPQHF
TRBV11-3	TRBJ2-1	.	.	TGTGCCAGCAGCCCCCAGGGATACAATGAGCAGTTCTTC	CASSPQGYNEQFF
TRBV28	TRBJ2-1	.	.	TGTGCCAGCAGTTCTACAGGGTTAGGATACAATGAGCAGTTCTTC	CASSSTGLGYNEQFF
TRBV6-6	TRBJ2-3	.	.	TGTGCCAGCAGTTACCGTGGGAGATCTCGCACAGATACGCAGTATTTT	CASSYRGRSRTDTQYF
TRBV7-8	TRBJ2-3	.	.	TGTGCCAGCAGCTCGTCTGCGAGAAGTAGCACAGATACGCAGTATTTT	CASSSSARSSTDTQYF
TRBV18	TRBJ2-2	.	TRBD1	TGTGCCAGCTCATCCTATACAGGGGGCGCGTCCGCCGGGGAGCTGTTTTTT	CASSSYTGGASAGELFF
TRBV30	TRBJ1-1	.	.	TGTGCCTGGAGTCCAGGGGCGGAAACTTTCTTT	CAWSPGAETFF
TRBV19	TRBJ1-5	.	.	TGTGCCAGTACCAGGCGGGGGGCCCTTAGCAATCAGCCCCAGCATTTT	CASTRRGALSNQPQHF
TRBV21-1	TRBJ1-5	.	.	TGTGCCAGCAGGGGCAGCTGTAATCAGCCCCAGCATTTT	CASRGSCNQPQHF
TRBV28	TRBJ2-7	.	TRBD1	TGTGCCAGCAGCTTATCCCGACAGGGACGCTACGAGCAGTACTTC	CASSLSRQGRYEQYF
TRBV3-1/TRBV3-2	TRBJ1-4	few	TRBD1	TGTGCCAGCAGCCAAGATCGAAACAGGGGTGAAAAACTGTTTTTT	CASSQDRNRGEKLFF
TRBV12-3/TRBV12-4	TRBJ1-1	.	.	TGTGCCAGCAGTTTGACCCGGGAGACTGAAGCTTTCTTT	CASSLTRETEAFF
TRBV6-5	TRBJ2-1	.	TRBD2	TGTGCCAGCAGTTACACCACTAGCGGGAGGGCTCAGCAGTTCTTC	CASSYTTSGRAQQFF
TRBV5-1	TRBJ2-1	.	.	TGCGCCAGCAGCCTGGACGGGCGTATGTACAATGAGCAGTTCTTC	CASSLDGRMYNEQFF
TRBV10-2	TRBJ2-1	.	.	TGCGCCAGCAATGGTGCACTAGCTTCCTACAATGAGCAGTTCTTC	CASNGALASYNEQFF
TRBV6-1	TRBJ2-3	.	.	TGTGCCAGCAGTGAATGGGCAGGAAGCACAGATACGCAGTATTTT	CASSEWAGSTDTQYF
TRBV5-1	TRBJ2-2	.	TRBD1	TGCGCCAGCAGCACAAACGGACAGGGTGTGGCCGGGGAGCTGTTTTTT	CASSTNGQGVAGELFF
TRBV5-1	TRBJ2-2	.	TRBD2	TGCGCCAGCAGGGCCGGGGGGGAGAAAACCGGGGAGCTGTTTTTT	CASRAGGEKTGELFF
TRBV7-9	TRBJ2-7	.	.	TGTGCCAGCAGCTACCCCACACACGGGGGAAGCTCCTACGAGCAGTACTTC	CASSYPTHGGSSYEQYF
TRBV12-3/TRBV12-4	TRBJ1-1	.	TRBD1	TGTGCCAGCCTCCCGGGACAGGGTCGAAGGAGGTTCTTT	CASLPGQGRRRFF
TRBV18	TRBJ1-1	.	TRBD1	TGTGCCAGCTCACCGCTCCGGGACAGGGCCGGGGGGGGAGCTTTCTTT	CASSPLRDRAGGGAFF
TRBV4-1	TRBJ2-1	.	TRBD2	TGCGCCAGCAGCCAAGGGGGACTAGCGGGAGTCGGAAATGAGCAGTTCTTC	CASSQGGLAGVGNEQFF
TRBV4-2	TRBJ2-4	once	.	TGTGCCAGCAGCCAAGACAGCGGGCCAGCCAAAAACATTCAGTACTTC	CASSQDSGPAKNIQYF
TRBV6-2/TRBV6-3	TRBJ2-5	.	.	TGTGCCAGCAGTCACAGAGCCCAAGAGACCCAGTACTTC	CASSHRAQETQYF
TRBV27	TRBJ2-7	.	TRBD1	TGTGCCAGCAGTTTAGGACAGGGGTACTACGAGCAGTACTTC	CASSLGQGYYEQYF
TRBV5-5	TRBJ1-6	.	.	TGTGCCAGCAGCTTGACAGGGAACCTTAATTCACCCCTCCACTTT	CASSLTGNLNSPLHF
TRBV7-3	TRBJ1-6	.	.	TGTGCCAGCAGCCCCGGAGGGGCTAATTCACCCCTCCACTTT	CASSPGGANSPLHF
TRBV5-1	TRBJ2-2	.	.	TGCGCCAGCAGCTTGGTTCCAGGGGACACCGGGGAGCTGTTTTTT	CASSLVPGDTGELFF
TRBV18	TRBJ1-1	once	.	TGTGCCAGCTCACCCGGACAGTTGAACACTGAAGCTTTCTTT	CASSPGQLNTEAFF
TRBV6-5	TRBJ2-5	.	.	TGTGCCAGCAGTTACGACCGCCGAGAGTACTTC	CASSYDRREYF
TRBV30	TRBJ2-1	.	.	TGTGCCTGGACTAAGAAGGGGTATGAGCAGTTCTTC	CAWTKKGYEQFF
TRBV5-1	TRBJ1-2	.	.	TGCGCCAGCAGCTTGGATACAGCAGCTAACTATGGCTACACCTTC	CASSLDTAANYGYTF
TRBV7-9	TRBJ1-4	.	.	TGTGCCAGCAGCTTAGCGAAGGGGACACATCATGAAAAACTGTTTTTT	CASSLAKGTHHEKLFF
TRBV5-1	TRBJ1-4	.	TRBD1	TGCGCCAGCAGCTGGGGACAGGGCGGGAGTGAAAAACTGTTTTTT	CASSWGQGGSEKLFF
TRBV28	TRBJ1-6	.	.	TGTGCCAGCAGTCTTGCTATTTTCGGTAATTCACCCCTCCACTTT	CASSLAIFGNSPLHF
TRBV18	TRBJ2-1	once	.	TGTGCCAGCTCACCACCGACCGACTACTCCTACAATGAGCAGTTCTTC	CASSPPTDYSYNEQFF
TRBV11-2	TRBJ1-2	.	.	TGTGCCAGCAGAAGCCTGGGCCAGGTAGCTGGCTACACCTTC	CASRSLGQVAGYTF
TRBV6-5	TRBJ2-5	.	TRBD1	TGTGCCAGCAGGGGGACAGCAAAAGAGACCCAGTACTTC	CASRGTAKETQYF
TRBV19	TRBJ1-5	once	TRBD1	TGTGCCAGTATTGGACAGGCCGGTCAGCCCCAGCATTTT	CASIGQAGQPQHF
TRBV18	TRBJ1-2	.	TRBD1	TGTGCCAGCTCACGGAAGGACAGGACTGAAATCAATGGCTACACCTTC	CASSRKDRTEINGYTF
TRBV21-1	TRBJ1-2	.	.	TGTGCCAGCAGCAAAGTGGCGGGACAGCACGATGGCTACACCTTC	CASSKVAGQHDGYTF
TRBV4-1	TRBJ1-5	.	.	TGCGCCAGCAGCCAAGGGATAGAGACAATATCGCCCCAGCATTTT	CASSQGIETISPQHF
TRBV2	TRBJ2-7	.	.	TGTGCCAGCAGTGAACAGGGTACCTACTACGAGCAGTACTTC	CASSEQGTYYEQYF
TRBV18	TRBJ1-3	.	.	TGTGCCAGCTCAAGTGTGTCGAGGGTTGCGGAGGCTGGAAACACCATATATTTT	CASSSVSRVAEAGNTIYF
TRBV27	TRBJ1-5	.	.	TGTGCCAGCAGTTTAGAGGTGGCGCAGCCCCAGCATTTT	CASSLEVAQPQHF